Below, 26 T cell receptor beta chains from the same sample are listed, as sequenced in a study of T-cell reconstitution after alpha-beta-depleted transplantation in children. Unique molecular identifiers featured in how the TCRbeta library was prepared. TCRdb itself ran the PCR reads through MiXCR, one entry per CDR3 protein. Here the sample spans some 200,000 distinct CDR3 sequences, 8.4% being singletons. The source material was PBMCs, mostly from graft donor cells, sampled 360 days after TCRalphabeta/CD19-depleted stem cell transplant. The receptors originated from a male patient under 10 years old who had a stem cell transplant for acute myeloid leukemia, so the T cells may come from the graft donor.

This clonotype has a count of ten or more. The V and J genes are TRBV9 and TRBJ2-1; D is unresolved. Trimming shortened V by 4 bases and J by 8 bases, and 19 bases separated the two germline ends. Germline CDR1 and CDR2: SGDLS and YYNGEE. The CDR3 contains 15 residues. The DNA for the CDR3 is TGTGCCAGCAGCCCGAGGTCCAGTCCTACCGATGAGCAGTTCTTC. It codes for CASSPRSSPTDEQFF.

This clonotype was recorded at least ten times. V usage is TRBV4-1 and J usage is TRBJ2-7, with D perhaps TRBD1 (6 bases). The germline V gene encodes CDR1 MGHRA and CDR2 YSYEKL. V gave up 0 bases and J gave up 0 bases, with 12 bases separating them. The CDR3 loop spans 16 amino acids. CDR3 sequence reads: CASSQDLDRISYEQYF. CDR3 DNA: TGCGCCAGCAGCCAAGATTTAGACAGGATCTCCTACGAGCAGTACTTC.

Ten or more counts support this clonotype. Relative to the germline gene, one junction end is altered; a read error may explain this. The J gene is TRBJ2-7, the V gene TRBV6-5, with 9 nucleotides matching TRBD2. The germline V gene encodes CDR1 MNHEY and CDR2 SVGAGI. The CDR3 sequence is 15 residues long. CDR3 DNA sequence: TGTGCCAGCAGTTACGCTCCCTTCACGGGACTAGCTTTTAACTTC. Protein product: CASSYAPFTGLAFNF.

This clonotype was found many times. V usage is TRBV10-3 and J usage is TRBJ2-7; 13 bases fit TRBD2. With 10 bases clipped from V and 3 bases from J, the junction kept 6 bases outside the gene matches. This CDR3 spans 14 amino acids. Germline V gene sequence: CDR1 ENHRY, CDR2 SYGVKD. Here the CDR3 reads CATRTSGSFYEQYF. CDR3 nucleotides: TGTGCCACTAGGACTAGCGGGAGCTTCTACGAGCAGTACTTC.

This chain uses TRBV12-3 or TRBV12-4 with TRBJ1-5, with D uncertain. V lost 3 bases, J lost 0 bases, and 6 bases lay in between. There are 14 residues in the CDR3. The CDR3 here is CASSFDGSNQPQHF. The CDR3 region has the DNA TGTGCCAGCAGTTTCGACGGTAGCAATCAGCCCCAGCATTTT.

The chain combines TRBV7-3 with TRBJ2-3; either TRBD1 or TRBD2 may fit D (6 bases each). CDR1 is SGHTA and CDR2 is FQGTGA in the germline V gene. The V gene lost 5 bases and the J gene lost 2 bases, with 26 bases spanning the gap. CDR3 size: 19 residues. The CDR3 spells CASSLIGGGHGLSTDTQYF. DNA of the CDR3: TGTGCCAGCAGCCTTATTGGAGGGGGACATGGGTTATCCACAGATACGCAGTATTTT.

The J gene is TRBJ1-2, the V gene TRBV3-1, with TRBD1 as a possible D gene (6 bases). The ends were cut back, 2 bases at V and 5 bases at J, with 12 bases in the middle. This CDR3 is built from 14 residues. Germline V gene data show CDR1 as LGHDT and CDR2 as YNNKEL (reference sequence). The CDR3 region is CASSQRAGEYGYTF. The DNA of the CDR3 is TGTGCCAGCAGCCAACGGGCAGGGGAATATGGCTACACCTTC.

This clonotype was detected ten times or more. The V and J genes are TRBV21-1 and TRBJ2-7; TRBD1 is taken as the D call from the table, unchecked against the DNA. TRBV21-1 is a recognized pseudogene. This CDR3 has 19 residues. CDR3 region: CASSKVSPLFSNSIYEQYV. DNA of the CDR3: TGTGCCAGCAGCAAAGTAAGCCCCCTCTTCTCGAATTCTATATACGAGCAGTACGTC.

There are a few counts of this clonotype. V gene TRBV5-1 combines with J gene TRBJ2-7; TRBD2 matches at 11 bases. In germline, CDR1 is SGHRS, CDR2 YFSETQ. This CDR3 has 19 residues. The V segment lost 0 bases and the J segment 4 bases; nucleotides outside the gene matches: 15. The CDR3 DNA reads as TGCGCCAGCAGCTTGGGTGGGGGGAGCAGACTAGCGGGATTTTACGAGCAGTACTTC. It yields the protein CASSLGGGSRLAGFYEQYF.

V is TRBV29-1 and J is TRBJ2-7; TRBD1 might be the D (6 bases). CDR1 is SQVTM, CDR2 ANQGSEA, per germline. This CDR3 has 14 amino acids. V was clipped by 3 bases and J by 1 base, with 13 bases between them. CDR3 residues: CSVERVTGSYEQYF. DNA for the CDR3: TGCAGCGTTGAGAGGGTGACAGGATCCTACGAGCAGTACTTC.

The genes are TRBV20-1 and TRBJ2-5; D call uncertain. V lost 0 bases and J lost 3, with 11 bases in between. Germline-derived CDR1 and CDR2 are DFQATT and SNEGSKA (reference sequence). This CDR3 contains 14 residues. CDR3 residues: CSARDGSAKETQYF. The CDR3 nucleotides read TGCAGTGCTAGAGATGGTTCAGCTAAAGAGACCCAGTACTTC.

This clonotype was counted only a few times. The chain recombines TRBV20-1 with TRBJ2-7, with D perhaps TRBD1 or TRBD2 (6 bases each). The V end was cut by 4 bases, the J end by 2 bases, with 12 bases between. Germline CDR1 and CDR2: DFQATT and SNEGSKA (reference sequence). This CDR3 is 13 amino acids long. This CDR3 is CSANRGVAYEQYF. The CDR3 coding sequence is TGCAGTGCTAATAGGGGGGTCGCCTACGAGCAGTACTTC.

This clonotype was recorded at least ten times. The gene calls are TRBV20-1 and TRBJ2-7; tentative D call: TRBD2 (6 bases). Looked up from germline, CDR1 is DFQATT and CDR2 is SNEGSKA (reference sequence). The CDR3 covers 16 residues. Trimming took off 0 bases at V and 3 bases at J, with 18 bases between the two ends. The CDR3 sequence is CSARDRTSLSRYEQYF. The CDR3, as DNA: TGCAGTGCTAGAGATCGTACTAGCCTATCTCGCTACGAGCAGTACTTC.

This clonotype was seen repeatedly, ten times or more. The chain links TRBV28 to TRBJ2-7; tentatively, D is TRBD2 (5 bases). V was shortened by 5 bases and J by 2 bases, with 22 bases between the two germline ends. CDR1 MDHEN and CDR2 SYDVKM come from the germline V gene. The CDR3 runs to 17 residues. As DNA, the CDR3 is TGTGCCAGCAGTCCCCACCGAGGGAATGGTTCCCCCTACGAGCAGTACTTC. Translating it yields CASSPHRGNGSPYEQYF.

This clonotype was detected many times. This sequence joins TRBV29-1 and TRBJ2-1, with D tentatively TRBD1 or TRBD2 (5 bases each). The CDR3 length is 11 residues. Per germline, CDR1 SQVTM and CDR2 ANQGSEA. V gave up 5 bases and J gave up 9 bases, with 11 bases separating them. CDR3 in DNA: TGCAGCGTTTTAGGGGACGGTGAGCAGTTCTTC. Its translation: CSVLGDGEQFF.

This clonotype has more than one count but fewer than ten. The J gene is TRBJ1-1, the V gene TRBV5-4, with 12 nucleotides matching TRBD1. After removal of 4 bases from V and 11 bases from J, the junction contained 15 bases not matched to a gene. Germline CDR1 and CDR2: SGHNT and YYREEE (reference sequence). The CDR3 length is 16 residues. The CDR3 DNA sequence: TGTGCCAGCAGCCAGGGGACCGGGACAGGGGGCCTAGAGGCTTTCTTT. Protein product: CASSQGTGTGGLEAFF.

This clonotype was recorded many times. The rearrangement links TRBV29-1 to TRBJ2-5; D is possibly TRBD2 (5 bases). Germline-derived CDR1 and CDR2 are SQVTM and ANQGSEA. Trimming took off 4 bases at V and 0 bases at J, with 12 bases between the two ends. The CDR3 covers 14 residues. CDR3 DNA: TGCAGCGTTGTAGGGCTAGCCGACCAAGAGACCCAGTACTTC. It codes for CSVVGLADQETQYF.

The sample holds a few counts of this clonotype. The chain combines TRBV7-9 with TRBJ1-1, with D unresolved. Looked up from germline, CDR1 is SEHNR and CDR2 is FQNEAQ (reference sequence). The V end lost 2 bases, the J end lost 3 bases, and 10 bases lay between the germline ends. The CDR3 is 14 residues long. The CDR3 reads CASSLFRVDTEAFF. The CDR3 region has the DNA TGTGCCAGCAGCTTATTTCGGGTGGACACTGAAGCTTTCTTT.

The J gene is TRBJ2-5, the V gene TRBV20-1; 7 positions agree with TRBD2. The CDR3 contains 15 residues. V shed 0 bases and J 7 bases; nucleotides not matched to a gene: 11. Germline loops: CDR1 DFQATT, CDR2 SNEGSKA (reference sequence). CDR3: CSARDSGATLGTQYF. The DNA for the CDR3 is TGCAGTGCTAGAGACAGCGGGGCCACGTTGGGGACCCAGTACTTC.

This clonotype has just a few counts. The chain carries TRBV29-1 and TRBJ1-1, with 7 bases fitting TRBD1. Trimming took 5 bases from V and 4 from J; bases not matched to a gene: 10. The CDR3 contains 14 residues. CDR1 and CDR2 from the germline V gene are SQVTM and ANQGSEA. This chain's CDR3 is CSVHRGAGGTEAFF. CDR3 DNA sequence: TGCAGCGTTCATAGGGGAGCAGGGGGCACTGAAGCTTTCTTT.

This clonotype was seen many times. The chain carries TRBV15 and TRBJ2-5; D call uncertain. Deletions cut 4 bases from V and 1 base from J, with 1 base between. The CDR3 length is 11 residues. The germline V gene has CDR1 LNHNV and CDR2 YYDKDF (reference sequence). The CDR3 loop is CATSTQETQYF. CDR3 nucleotides: TGTGCCACCAGCACCCAAGAGACCCAGTACTTC.

This clonotype was seen a few times. The V gene is TRBV2, the J gene TRBJ2-7; weak D call: TRBD1 (5 bases). Deletions cut 5 bases from V and 2 bases from J, with 16 bases between. The CDR3 has 15 amino acids. Germline CDR1 reads SNHLY; CDR2 reads FYNNEI. In DNA, the CDR3 is TGTGCCAGCAGTCCGCGTGTGGGGCTGCCCTACGAGCAGTACGTC. It is translated as CASSPRVGLPYEQYV.

This clonotype has a handful of counts. The chain carries TRBV6-2 or TRBV6-3 and TRBJ2-1; maybe TRBD2 (5 bases). The CDR3 loop spans 14 amino acids. V lost 2 bases and J lost 14, with 19 bases in between. CDR1 and CDR2 from the germline V gene are MNHEY and SVGEGT. This CDR3 is CASSYSGGTLEEFF. The CDR3 DNA sequence: TGTGCCAGCAGTTACAGCGGTGGAACCTTGGAGGAGTTCTTC.

V usage is TRBV10-3 and J usage is TRBJ2-4; 12 bases align to TRBD2. With 3 bases clipped from V and 4 bases from J, the junction kept 7 bases outside the gene matches. Germline V gene data show CDR1 as ENHRY and CDR2 as SYGVKD. The CDR3 has 17 amino acids. CDR3 coding DNA: TGTGCCATCAGTGAAGCGACTAGCGGGAGCGGAAAAAACATTCAGTACTTC. Amino acids: CAISEATSGSGKNIQYF.

This clonotype was detected ten times or more. The chain employs TRBV7-3 and TRBJ2-2; 10 nucleotides line up with TRBD2. The length of the CDR3 is 17 residues. Unmatched junction bases numbered 4, after V lost 3 bases and J lost 0 bases. Germline loops: CDR1 SGHTA, CDR2 FQGTGA. The CDR3 is CASSLSGGAANTGELFF. The CDR3 coding sequence is TGTGCCAGCAGCTTGAGCGGGGGGGCCGCGAACACCGGGGAGCTGTTTTTT. The whole variable domain, remainder taken from reference TRBV7-3 and TRBJ2-2, is GAGVSQTPSNKVTEKGKYVELRCDPISGHTALYWYRQSLGQGPEFLIYFQGTGAADDSGLPNDRFFAVRPEGSVSTLKIQRTERGDSAVYLCASSLSGGAANTGELFFGEGSRLTVL.

This clonotype was counted between two and nine times. The chain uses TRBV20-1 and TRBJ2-3; the match to TRBD1 covers 8 bases. Germline-derived CDR1 and CDR2 are DFQATT and SNEGSKA (reference sequence). The CDR3 loop spans 15 amino acids. With 5 bases clipped from V and 3 bases from J, the junction kept 10 bases outside the gene matches. The CDR3 spells CSAGSQGVGTDTQYF. As DNA, the CDR3 is TGCAGTGCTGGCTCACAGGGGGTTGGTACAGATACGCAGTATTTT.